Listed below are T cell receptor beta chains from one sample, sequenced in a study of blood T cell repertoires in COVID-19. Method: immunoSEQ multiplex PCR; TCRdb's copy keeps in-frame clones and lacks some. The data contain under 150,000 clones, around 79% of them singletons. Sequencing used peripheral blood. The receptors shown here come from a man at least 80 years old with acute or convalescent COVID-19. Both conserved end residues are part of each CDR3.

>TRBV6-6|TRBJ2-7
CASSLHLAYEQYF
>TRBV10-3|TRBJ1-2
CAISGQGVMHGYTF
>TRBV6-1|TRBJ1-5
CASSEADRARDF
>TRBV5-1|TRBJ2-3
CASSPEGGSTDTQYF
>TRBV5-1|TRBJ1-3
CASSRGTGGSGNTIYF
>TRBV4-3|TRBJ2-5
CASSQGLAGGQETQYF
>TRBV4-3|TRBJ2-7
CASSLHGPGTYEQYF
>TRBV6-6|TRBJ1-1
CASSYEANTEAFF
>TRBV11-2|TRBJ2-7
CASSLDLPGGGSYEQYF
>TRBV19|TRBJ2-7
CASSSAAAYEQYF
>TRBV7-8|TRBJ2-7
CASSYGLATSSYEQYF
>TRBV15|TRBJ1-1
CATSRGGDRGNTEAFF
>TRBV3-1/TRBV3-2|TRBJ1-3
CASSQEGGGDGNTIYF
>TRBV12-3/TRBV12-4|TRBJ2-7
CATARGPYEQYF
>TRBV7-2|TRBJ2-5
CASSLAPGLEETQYF
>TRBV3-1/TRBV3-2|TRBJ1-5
CASSQSGIQPQHF
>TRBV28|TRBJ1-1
CASSGPRTDTEAFF
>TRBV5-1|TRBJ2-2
CASSLAGGSPGELFF
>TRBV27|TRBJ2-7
CASSMDSPYEQYF
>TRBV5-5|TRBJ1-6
CASRPGWINSPLHF
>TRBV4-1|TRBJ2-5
CASRGGKGKETQYF
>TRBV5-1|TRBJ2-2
CASSLAPTGFTGELFF
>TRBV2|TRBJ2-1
CASSVASGGAFEQFF
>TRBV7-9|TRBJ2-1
CASSLGGEGEQFF
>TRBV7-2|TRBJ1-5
CASSLAQGSSPQHF
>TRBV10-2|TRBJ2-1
CASRETGKSYNEQFF
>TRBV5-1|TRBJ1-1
CASSRGQPNTEAFF
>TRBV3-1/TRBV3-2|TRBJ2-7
CASSPGGVSEQYF
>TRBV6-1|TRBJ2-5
CASSEWGQVQETQYF
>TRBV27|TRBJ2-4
CASRKTSGGARAKNIQYF
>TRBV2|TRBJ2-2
CASGWRPPNTGELFF
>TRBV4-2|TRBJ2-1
CASRTGRNEQFF
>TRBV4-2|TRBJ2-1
CASSQQRGYNEQFF
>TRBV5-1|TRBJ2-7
CASSLDQRSYEQYF
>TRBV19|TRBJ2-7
CASSAKAGPYEQYF
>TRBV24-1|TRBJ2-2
CATRQGGNTGELFF
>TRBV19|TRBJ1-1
CASRSGGGENTEAFF
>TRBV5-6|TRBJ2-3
CASSSSTGVGLYF
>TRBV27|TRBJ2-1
CASSSEGSRMARFF
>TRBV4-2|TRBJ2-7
CASSQATSGGSYEQYF
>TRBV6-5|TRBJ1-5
CASRPLTGHNQPQHF
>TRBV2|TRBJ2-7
CASSDRGTYEQYF
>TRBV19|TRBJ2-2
CASSRSGVNPGELFF
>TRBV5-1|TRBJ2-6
CASSRTPVPDRGEFSGANVLTF
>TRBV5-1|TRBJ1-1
CASSTLQGANTEAFF
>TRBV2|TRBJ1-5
CASSAARADIQPQHF
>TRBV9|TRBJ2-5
CASSVGTGGTQYF
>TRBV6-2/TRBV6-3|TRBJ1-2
CASSETGTASYGYTF
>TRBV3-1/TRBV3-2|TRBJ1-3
CASSLVQGALSGNTIYF
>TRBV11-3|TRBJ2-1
CASSICSGTSGGRYYNEQFF
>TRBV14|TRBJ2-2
CASSRRGGVNTGELFF
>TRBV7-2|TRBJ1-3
CASSQGPARLLSGNTIYF
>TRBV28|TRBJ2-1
CASYPGTLSYNEQFF
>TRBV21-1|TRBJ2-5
CASSKREAVKETQYF
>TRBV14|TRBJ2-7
CASRLSGGASYEQYF
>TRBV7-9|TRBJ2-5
CASSHYQGARETQYF
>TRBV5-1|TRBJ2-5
CASSGNDRKETQYF